Listed here are 32 T cell receptor beta chains from one sample, sequenced in a study of cytomegalovirus exposure and HLA in healthy donors. Primers for the PCR totalled 60 Vbeta and 13 Jbeta. Profiling relied on immunoSEQ multiplex PCR, and the TCRdb table lists in-frame clones only, not all of them. The sample shows approximately 190,000 clones, 70% to 85% of them seen only once. Sequences were obtained from PBMCs. These receptor sequences come from a boy younger than 10 in good health and CMV-seronegative.

V and J are TRBV5-5 and TRBJ2-2; D remains unclear. The V gene's germline CDR1 is SGHKS and CDR2 YYEKEE (reference sequence). The V end lost 0 bases, the J end lost 6 bases, and 12 bases lay between the germline ends. CDR3 length: 15 residues. This CDR3 is CASSLDGTRAGELFF. CDR3 DNA: TGTGCCAGCAGCTTGGACGGCACCCGGGCCGGGGAGCTGTTTTTT.

This rearrangement joins TRBV10-3 to TRBJ2-7, with no clear D. The CDR3 loop spans 11 amino acids. Trimming pared 4 bases from V and 5 bases from J, leaving 6 bases between. Germline CDR1 reads ENHRY; CDR2 reads SYGVKD. The CDR3 is CAISAQNEQYF. The CDR3 DNA sequence: TGTGCCATCAGTGCCCAGAACGAGCAGTACTTC.

The rearrangement joins TRBV2 to TRBJ2-2, with 7 bases aligning to TRBD2. CDR1 SNHLY and CDR2 FYNNEI come from the germline V gene. The V gene end was trimmed by 0 bases and the J gene end by 0 bases; junction bases not matched to a gene: 7. This CDR3 is built from 18 residues. Here the CDR3 DNA reads TGTGCCAGCAGTGAAGCGCGATGGGGGGGGGCGAACACCGGGGAGCTGTTTTTT. This sequence encodes CASSEARWGGANTGELFF.

This clone showed up just once. The J gene is TRBJ1-2, the V gene TRBV18; D not resolved. Germline V lookup: CDR1 KGHSH, CDR2 LQKENI. V was clipped by 6 bases and J by 4 bases, with 12 bases between them. The CDR3 sequence is 13 residues long. Here the CDR3 DNA reads TGTGCCAGCTCCGTGGTCAGGTTCTATGGCTACACCTTC. Translation gives CASSVVRFYGYTF.

The chain couples TRBV7-2 to TRBJ1-1; D might be TRBD1 (6 bases). The V gene's germline CDR1 is SGHTA and CDR2 FQGNSA. Trimming shortened V by 3 bases and J by 6 bases, and 17 bases separated the two germline ends. CDR3 length: 15 amino acids. CDR3 sequence reads: CASSFPQGPSPEAFF. CDR3 bases: TGTGCCAGCAGCTTTCCCCAGGGGCCAAGTCCTGAAGCTTTCTTT.

As DNA, the CDR3 is TGCAGTGCTAGGACGGGTTACGAGCAGTACTTC. Protein: CSARTGYEQYF. This chain joins TRBV20-1 and TRBJ2-7; no firm D call. V lost 3 bases, J lost 4 bases, and 7 bases lay in between. The length of the CDR3 is 11 residues. Per the germline V gene, CDR1 is DFQATT and CDR2 is SNEGSKA (reference sequence).

The chain uses TRBV2 and TRBJ2-3, with TRBD2 identical over 7 bases. J gave up 7 bases and V 3 bases, and 10 bases lay outside the gene matches. CDR1 and CDR2 (germline): SNHLY, FYNNEI. The CDR3 runs to 15 residues. CDR3 nucleotide sequence: TGTGCCAGCAGTGAGTCTCTAGCGGAAACTTATACGCAGTATTTT. This gives the protein CASSESLAETYTQYF.

The rearrangement uses TRBV20-1 and TRBJ1-2; D uncertain. The CDR3 has 11 amino acids. V was trimmed by 3 bases and J by 4 bases, leaving 6 bases between them. CDR1 is DFQATT and CDR2 is SNEGSKA in the germline V gene (reference sequence). CDR3 protein: CSAREIYGYTF. The CDR3 coding sequence is TGCAGTGCTAGGGAGATCTATGGCTACACCTTC.

V and J are TRBV6-1 and TRBJ1-3; D possibly corresponds to TRBD1 (5 bases). CDR3 length: 15 amino acids. The V end lost 8 bases, the J end lost 3 bases, and 17 bases lay between the germline ends. Germline V gene lookup returns CDR1 MNHNS and CDR2 SASEGT. The CDR3 bases are TGTGCCAGCGTCCTCGGGGGGGTTGGTGGAAACACCATATATTTT. Translating it yields CASVLGGVGGNTIYF.

The J gene is TRBJ1-4, the V gene TRBV4-1; a weak D match, TRBD1 (5 bases). V was shortened by 0 bases and J by 5 bases, with 19 bases between the two germline ends. Germline CDR1 MGHRA, CDR2 YSYEKL. CDR3 length equals 18 residues. The DNA for the CDR3 is TGCGCCAGCAGCCAAGAAGGGGTGGGGATAGGGCAGAATGAAAAACTGTTTTTT. Translating it yields CASSQEGVGIGQNEKLFF.

This clone was seen a single time. The chain employs TRBV19 and TRBJ2-1; D remains unclear. There are 14 residues in the CDR3. Trimming shortened V by 2 bases and J by 0 bases, and 5 bases separated the two germline ends. Germline V lookup: CDR1 LNHDA, CDR2 SQIVND (reference sequence). CDR3 DNA: TGTGCCAGTAGTATATCCATCTCCTACAATGAGCAGTTCTTC. Amino acid sequence: CASSISISYNEQFF.

This chain joins TRBV5-6 and TRBJ2-1, with D perhaps TRBD1 (6 bases). V was shortened by 3 bases and J by 5 bases, with 12 bases between the two germline ends. The CDR3 length is 14 residues. Germline CDR1 SGHDT, CDR2 YYEEEE. CDR3 protein: CASSWVQGDNEQFF. CDR3 sequence (DNA): TGTGCCAGCAGCTGGGTACAGGGAGACAATGAGCAGTTCTTC.

There are a few counts of this clone. The chain links TRBV9 to TRBJ1-1; unclear D gene. Per germline, CDR1 SGDLS and CDR2 YYNGEE. V was pared by 3 bases and J by 1 base, with 7 bases between. This CDR3 region has 13 residues. The CDR3 protein is CASSATTNTEAFF. CDR3 nucleotides: TGTGCCAGCAGCGCCACAACGAACACTGAAGCTTTCTTT.

The chain joins TRBV19 to TRBJ2-3, with 14 bases aligning to TRBD2. Trimming at V came to 6 bases and at J to 14 bases, leaving 10 bases not matched to a gene. The germline V gene encodes CDR1 LNHDA and CDR2 SQIVND (reference sequence). This CDR3 spans 14 amino acids. The CDR3 reads CASSRKGTSGGWYF. CDR3 bases: TGTGCCAGTAGCCGAAAGGGGACTAGCGGGGGATGGTATTTT.

This chain joins TRBV6-1 and TRBJ1-2, with TRBD1 matching over 11 bases. V lost 7 bases and J lost 4; bases outside the gene matches: 8. The CDR3 is 15 residues long. Germline CDR1 is MNHNS and CDR2 is SASEGT. CDR3 sequence (DNA): TGTGCCAGCAATACGAGGACAGGGGGCTTCTATGGCTACACCTTC. It yields the protein CASNTRTGGFYGYTF.

The V gene is TRBV19, the J gene TRBJ1-2; 10 bases line up with TRBD1. The junction had 16 bases not matched to a gene; V was cut back by 7 bases and J by 5 bases. Germline CDR1 and CDR2: LNHDA and SQIVND (reference sequence). This CDR3 is built from 17 residues. As DNA, the CDR3 is TGTGCCAGTAATCTAAGGTCTACCGGGACAGGGGCGTATGGCTACACCTTC. Its protein is CASNLRSTGTGAYGYTF.

The gene calls are TRBV5-1 and TRBJ2-3; possible D gene TRBD1, 6 bases. Germline lookup yields CDR1 SGHRS and CDR2 YFSETQ. With 2 bases removed from V and 2 bases from J, the gap between germline ends came to 27 bases. The CDR3 totals 20 residues. The CDR3: CASSLNRFVTGMWNTDTQYF. DNA for the CDR3: TGCGCCAGCAGCTTAAATAGGTTCGTTACAGGGATGTGGAACACAGATACGCAGTATTTT.

Concerning this clone itself: Other nucleotide sequences from this sample produce the same CDR3. This chain connects TRBV5-1 to TRBJ2-1; TRBD2 might be the D (5 bases). Germline V gene data show CDR1 as SGHRS and CDR2 as YFSETQ. The CDR3 is 15 amino acids. V lost 2 bases, J lost 7 bases, and 16 bases lay in between. The CDR3 DNA follows: TGCGCCAGCAGCTTTACGGGGTCGCGGGCTAATGAGCAGTTCTTC. This sequence encodes CASSFTGSRANEQFF.

This chain links TRBV12-5 with TRBJ1-3; tentative D call: TRBD1 (5 bases). The CDR3 has 16 amino acids. The germline V gene encodes CDR1 LGHNT and CDR2 FRNRAP. Trimming stripped 0 bases from V and 0 bases from J, with 9 bases between. CDR3 sequence reads: CASGLVTQGSGNTIYF. CDR3 bases: TGTGCTAGTGGTTTGGTAACGCAGGGCTCTGGAAACACCATATATTTT.

The chain recombines TRBV15 with TRBJ1-4, with unresolved D. The germline CDR1 and CDR2 sequences are LNHNV and YYDKDF (reference sequence). V lost 0 bases to trimming and J lost 8 bases, with 7 bases between them. The CDR3 covers 13 residues. CDR3 residues: CATSRDRGEKLFF. The CDR3 bases are TGTGCCACCAGCAGAGATCGTGGCGAAAAACTGTTTTTT. The complete variable domain, with remaining parts taken from reference TRBV15 and TRBJ1-4, reads DAMVIQNPRYQVTQFGKPVTLSCSQTLNHNVMYWYQQKSSQAPKLLFHYYDKDFNNEADTPDNFQSRRPNTSFCFLDIRSPGLGDTAMYLCATSRDRGEKLFFGSGTQLSVL.

J is TRBJ2-1 and V is TRBV7-2, with D possibly TRBD2 on 7 matching bases. CDR1 SGHTA and CDR2 FQGNSA come from the germline V gene. The CDR3 has 15 amino acids. With 5 bases removed from V and 13 bases from J, the gap between germline ends came to 24 bases. The CDR3: CASSPNMKAGADQFF. The CDR3, as DNA: TGTGCCAGCAGCCCTAACATGAAGGCGGGGGCTGATCAGTTCTTC.

This clone was seen a single time. The V gene is TRBV6-6, the J gene TRBJ1-3; unclear D gene. CDR1 MNHNY and CDR2 SVGAGI come from the germline V gene (reference sequence). This CDR3 is 16 amino acids long. Trimming pared 2 bases from V and 0 bases from J, leaving 11 bases between. The CDR3 loop reads CASSYPQQYSGNTIYF. CDR3 DNA: TGTGCCAGCAGTTACCCCCAACAGTACTCTGGAAACACCATATATTTT.

This chain's CDR3 is CASSLAAGYSTDTQYF. DNA for the CDR3: TGTGCCAGCAGCTTAGCGGCCGGGTATAGCACAGATACGCAGTATTTT. This sequence joins TRBV7-2 and TRBJ2-3; the D is unclear. The V and J ends lost 0 bases and 0 bases respectively, with 10 bases between them. This CDR3 is 16 amino acids long. The germline CDR1 and CDR2 sequences are SGHTA and FQGNSA.

V gene TRBV7-2 combines with J gene TRBJ1-2; 7 bases agree with TRBD1. V lost 1 base, J lost 5 bases, and 1 base stayed unmatched. CDR1 and CDR2 (germline): SGHTA, FQGNSA. This CDR3 has 13 residues. In nucleotides, the CDR3 is TGTGCCAGCAGCTTAGTACAGGGGTATGGCTACACCTTC. Translated, it gives CASSLVQGYGYTF.

This chain joins TRBV13 and TRBJ2-5, with TRBD2 matching 13 bases. CDR1 PRHDT and CDR2 FYEKMQ come from the germline V gene (reference sequence). This CDR3 has 16 amino acids. J lost 1 base, V lost 5 bases, and 4 bases had no gene match. The CDR3 here is CASSLRTSGSQETQYF. The CDR3 DNA reads as TGTGCCAGCAGCCTCAGGACTAGCGGGAGCCAAGAGACCCAGTACTTC. The full variable domain, its missing parts supplied by reference TRBV13 and TRBJ2-5, is AAGVIQSPRHLIKEKRETATLKCYPIPRHDTVYWYQQGPGQDPQFLISFYEKMQSDKGSIPDRFSAQQFSDYHSELNMSSLELGDSALYFCASSLRTSGSQETQYFGPGTRLLVL.

This clone was detected only a few times. The V gene is TRBV6-4, the J gene TRBJ1-1, with D unresolved. This CDR3 contains 14 residues. CDR1 and CDR2 from the germline V gene are MRHNA and SNTAGT. Between the trimmed V and J ends, which lost 5 bases and 10 bases, there was a span of 20 bases. The CDR3 loop is CASSPSPYDGRAFF. In DNA form, the CDR3 reads TGTGCCAGCAGTCCCAGTCCATATGATGGGCGAGCTTTCTTT.

The chain combines TRBV7-2 with TRBJ2-7; TRBD1 matches at 10 bases. V lost 3 bases, J lost 5 bases, and 4 bases stayed unmatched. CDR3 size: 14 residues. Germline V gene data show CDR1 as SGHTA and CDR2 as FQGNSA. CDR3 in amino acids: CASSFGTGAHEQYF. DNA for the CDR3: TGTGCCAGCAGCTTCGGGACAGGGGCCCACGAGCAGTACTTC.

V and J are TRBV5-4 and TRBJ1-2; a possible D gene is TRBD1 (5 bases). With 0 bases removed from V and 4 bases from J, the gap between germline ends came to 10 bases. CDR3 length equals 14 residues. Per germline, CDR1 SGHNT and CDR2 YYREEE (reference sequence). CDR3 loop: CASSLDAQGYGYTF. DNA of the CDR3: TGTGCCAGCAGCTTGGACGCGCAGGGCTATGGCTACACCTTC.

As to this clone: Other DNA sequences in this sample translate to the same CDR3. The chain is built from TRBV15 and TRBJ2-7; 9 nucleotides agree with TRBD1. The CDR3 has 14 amino acids. Germline values: CDR1 LNHNV, CDR2 YYDKDF (reference sequence). V shed 3 bases, J shed 2 bases, and the junction held 2 bases outside the gene matches. CDR3 region: CATSRDRGTYEQYF. The CDR3 nucleotides read TGTGCCACCAGCAGGGACAGGGGTACCTACGAGCAGTACTTC.

The chain joins TRBV7-2 to TRBJ2-3; TRBD1 is a possible D gene (5 bases). V was cut by 1 base and J by 1 base, with 12 bases left in between. CDR1 SGHTA and CDR2 FQGNSA come from the germline V gene. The CDR3 runs 16 residues. The CDR3 DNA sequence: TGTGCCAGCAGCTTAGTTAGGGGATCCGGCACAGATACGCAGTATTTT. Amino acids: CASSLVRGSGTDTQYF.

The CDR3 here is CASSSNQGGADTQYF. For the CDR3, the DNA is TGTGCCAGCAGCTCAAACCAGGGAGGGGCAGATACGCAGTATTTT. The genes are TRBV11-1 and TRBJ2-3; 7 bases fit TRBD2. Unmatched junction bases numbered 8, after V lost 4 bases and J lost 4 bases. Germline V CDR1 and CDR2: SGHAT, FQDESV (reference sequence). The CDR3 consists of 15 residues.

This clone showed up just a few times. V is TRBV9 and J is TRBJ2-3; tentative D call: TRBD2 (5 bases). Trimming removed 2 bases from V and 4 bases from J, with 14 bases in between. The CDR3 covers 15 residues. CDR1 is SGDLS and CDR2 is YYNGEE in the germline V gene. CDR3 sequence reads: CASSVGVSTSDTQYF. As DNA, the CDR3 is TGTGCCAGCAGCGTGGGAGTCAGTACATCAGATACGCAGTATTTT.